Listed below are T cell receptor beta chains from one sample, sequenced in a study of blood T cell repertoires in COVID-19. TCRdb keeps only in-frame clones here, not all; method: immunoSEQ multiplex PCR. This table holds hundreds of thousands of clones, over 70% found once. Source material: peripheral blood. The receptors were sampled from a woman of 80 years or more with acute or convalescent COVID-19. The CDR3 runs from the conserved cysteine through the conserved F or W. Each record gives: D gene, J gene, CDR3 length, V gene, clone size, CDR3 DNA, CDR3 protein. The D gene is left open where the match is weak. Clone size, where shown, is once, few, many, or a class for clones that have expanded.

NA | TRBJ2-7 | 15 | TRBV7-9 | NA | TGTGCCAGCAGCTTAGCGCAGGGAAACTCCTACGAGCAGTACTTC | CASSLAQGNSYEQYF
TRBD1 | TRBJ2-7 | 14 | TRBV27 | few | TGTGCCAGCAGCACTAGACAGGGCTACTACGAGCAGTACTTC | CASSTRQGYYEQYF
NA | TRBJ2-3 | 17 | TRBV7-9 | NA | TGTGCCAGCAGCTTAGGGGGTCAGGGCCTTCGCACAGATACGCAGTATTTT | CASSLGGQGLRTDTQYF
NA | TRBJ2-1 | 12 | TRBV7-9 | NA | TGTGCCAGCAGCTTAGGGGCCGTCGAGCAGTTCTTC | CASSLGAVEQFF
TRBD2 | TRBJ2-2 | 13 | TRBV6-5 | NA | TGTGCCAGCAATAGCGGGAGAAGGGGGGAGCTGTTTTTT | CASNSGRRGELFF
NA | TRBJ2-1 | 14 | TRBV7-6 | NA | TGTGCCAGCAGCTTATCGCGGGCGGTCAATGAGCAGTTCTTC | CASSLSRAVNEQFF
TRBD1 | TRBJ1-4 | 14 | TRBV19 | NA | TGTGCCAGTAGTATCGGGACAGGGGTTGAAAAACTGTTTTTT | CASSIGTGVEKLFF
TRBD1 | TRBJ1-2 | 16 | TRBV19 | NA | TGTGCCAGTAGTAGGGCCCGACAGGGACAGAACTATGGCTACACCTTC | CASSRARQGQNYGYTF
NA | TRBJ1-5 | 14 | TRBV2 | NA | TGTGCCAGCAGTGAAGGGAACGGGAATCAGCCCCAGCATTTT | CASSEGNGNQPQHF
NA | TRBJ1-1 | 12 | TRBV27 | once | TGTGCCAGCAGTTTATCTGGGCTTGAAGCTTTCTTT | CASSLSGLEAFF
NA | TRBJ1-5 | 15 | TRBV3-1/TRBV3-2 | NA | TGTGCCAGCAGCCCGATCTCTAGTTCGAGTCAGCCCCAGCATTTT | CASSPISSSSQPQHF
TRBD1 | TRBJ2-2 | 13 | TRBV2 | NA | TGTGCCAGCATGGGACAGAGCACCGGGGAGCTGTTTTTT | CASMGQSTGELFF
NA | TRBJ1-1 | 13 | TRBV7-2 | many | TGTGCCAGCAGCTTAGACATGAATACTGAAGCTTTCTTT | CASSLDMNTEAFF
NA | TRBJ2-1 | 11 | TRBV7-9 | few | TGTGCCAGCAGCTTAGTCGTCGGGCAGTTCTTC | CASSLVVGQFF
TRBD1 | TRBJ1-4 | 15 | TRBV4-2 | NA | TGTGCCAGCAGCCAAGACGGGGACAGTATTGAAAAACTGTTTTTT | CASSQDGDSIEKLFF
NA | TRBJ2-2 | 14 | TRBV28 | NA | TGTGCCAGCAGTTCCCGACAAGGCACCGGGGAGCTGTTTTTT | CASSSRQGTGELFF
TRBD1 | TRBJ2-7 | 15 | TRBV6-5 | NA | TGTGCCAGCAGTTACGGCAGGGGGTCTACCTACGAGCAGTACTTC | CASSYGRGSTYEQYF
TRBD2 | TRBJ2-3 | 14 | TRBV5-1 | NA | TGCGCCAGCAGCTCCGGGACTAACACAGATACGCAGTATTTT | CASSSGTNTDTQYF
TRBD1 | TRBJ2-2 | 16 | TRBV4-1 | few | TGCGCCAGCAGCCTGAACTGGGACAGGAGGACCGGGGAGCTGTTTTTT | CASSLNWDRRTGELFF
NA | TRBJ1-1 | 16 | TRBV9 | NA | TGTGCCAGCAGCCCAAGAGGGAGGGGAGGGAACACTGAAGCTTTCTTT | CASSPRGRGGNTEAFF
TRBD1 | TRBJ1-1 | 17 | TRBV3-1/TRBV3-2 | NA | TGTGCCAGCAGCGAAGACCCCATGACAGGGGGCGCGGCTGAAGCTTTCTTT | CASSEDPMTGGAAEAFF
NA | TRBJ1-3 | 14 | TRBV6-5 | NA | TGTGCCAGCATGGCAGGGCACTCTGGAAACACCATATATTTT | CASMAGHSGNTIYF
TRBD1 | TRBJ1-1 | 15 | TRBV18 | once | TGTGCCAGCTCAGATGGACAGGGGGCAGGGACTGAAGCTTTCTTT | CASSDGQGAGTEAFF
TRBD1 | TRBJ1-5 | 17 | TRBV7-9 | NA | TGTGCCAGCAGCTTAGACCCTGGACAGGGTGGCAATCAGCCCCAGCATTTT | CASSLDPGQGGNQPQHF
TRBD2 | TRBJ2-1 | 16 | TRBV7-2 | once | TGTGCCAGCAACCCTCCCCCAGCGGGAGTTGGCAATGAGCAGTTCTTC | CASNPPPAGVGNEQFF
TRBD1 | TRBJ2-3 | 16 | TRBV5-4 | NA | TGTGCCAGCAGCTCCCGGGACAGGGGTTATGCAGATACGCAGTATTTT | CASSSRDRGYADTQYF
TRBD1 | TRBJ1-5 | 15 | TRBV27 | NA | TGTGCCAGCGGGTCGGCTCAGGGGGCGGGTCAGCCCCAGCATTTT | CASGSAQGAGQPQHF
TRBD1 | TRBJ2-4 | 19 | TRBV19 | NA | TGTGCCAGTAGTATCGACCCAGGGGGCACCACGCTAGCCAAAAACATTCAGTACTTC | CASSIDPGGTTLAKNIQYF
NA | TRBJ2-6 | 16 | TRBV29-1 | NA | TGCAGCGTTGCGGTCGGCAGGGGCACTGGGGCCAACGTCCTGACTTTC | CSVAVGRGTGANVLTF
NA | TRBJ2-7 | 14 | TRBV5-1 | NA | TGCGCCAGCAGCTTGGATCCATCGGCCTACGAGCAGTACTTC | CASSLDPSAYEQYF
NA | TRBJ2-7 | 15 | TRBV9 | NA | TGTGCCAGCAGCGTAGCGGCGGGGTGGTCCTACGAGCAGTACTTC | CASSVAAGWSYEQYF
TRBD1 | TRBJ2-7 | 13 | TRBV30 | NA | TGTGCCTGGTCCGGGACAGGACCCTACGAGCAGTACTTC | CAWSGTGPYEQYF
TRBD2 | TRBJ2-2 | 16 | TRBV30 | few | TGTGCCTGGAGACCACTCGGGACTAGCGACACCGGGGAGCTGTTTTTT | CAWRPLGTSDTGELFF
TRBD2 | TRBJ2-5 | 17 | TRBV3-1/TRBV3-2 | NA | TGTGCCAGCAGCCAAGCCCCGACAGCGGGGGGTCAAGAGACCCAGTACTTC | CASSQAPTAGGQETQYF
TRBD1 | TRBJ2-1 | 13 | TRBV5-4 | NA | TGTGCCATACCGGGACAGGGCTTTAATGAGCAGTTCTTC | CAIPGQGFNEQFF
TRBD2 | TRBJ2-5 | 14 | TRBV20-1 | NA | TGCAGTGCTAGTCCAGCGGGAGGGCTAGAGACCCAGTACTTC | CSASPAGGLETQYF
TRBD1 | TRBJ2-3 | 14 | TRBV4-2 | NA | TGTGCCAGCAGCTCGGGACAGTTAGGAGATACGCAGTATTTT | CASSSGQLGDTQYF
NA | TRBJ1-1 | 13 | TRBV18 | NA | TGTGCCAGCTCACCCGACAGTGGCACTGAAGCTTTCTTT | CASSPDSGTEAFF
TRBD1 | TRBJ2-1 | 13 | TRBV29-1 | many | TGCAGCGTTGAAACAGGGGGGTACAATGAGCAGTTCTTC | CSVETGGYNEQFF
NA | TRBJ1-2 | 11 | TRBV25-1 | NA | TGTGCCAGCAGTGAACTCTGGGCGACAACCTTC | CASSELWATTF
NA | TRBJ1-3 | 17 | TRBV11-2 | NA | TGTGCCAGCAGCTTAGTGGGCAGGGGTAAATCTGGAAACACCATATATTTT | CASSLVGRGKSGNTIYF
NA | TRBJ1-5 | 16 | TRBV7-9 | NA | TGTGCCAGCAGCTCCACTTCCGGGGGTAGGAATCAGCCCCAGCATTTT | CASSSTSGGRNQPQHF
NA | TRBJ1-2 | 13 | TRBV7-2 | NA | TGTGCCAGCAGCGCGAGGGGGAGAGATGGCTACACCTTC | CASSARGRDGYTF
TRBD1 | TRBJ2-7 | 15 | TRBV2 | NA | TGTGCCAGCAGTGACCGGGACAGGGAGTCCTACGAGCAGTACTTC | CASSDRDRESYEQYF
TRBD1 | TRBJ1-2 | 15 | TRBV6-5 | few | TGTGCCAGCAGTTACTCTTTAGGGGGCCTAAATGGCTACACCTTC | CASSYSLGGLNGYTF
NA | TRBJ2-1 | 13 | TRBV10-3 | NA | TGTGCCATCAGTGGAACAGGGTACGATGAGCAGTTCTTC | CAISGTGYDEQFF
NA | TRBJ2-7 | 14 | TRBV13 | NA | TGTGCCAGCAGCTTAGGACTTCTAGTCTACGAGCAGTACTTC | CASSLGLLVYEQYF
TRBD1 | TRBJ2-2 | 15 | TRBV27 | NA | TGTGCCAGCAGTCGATGGACAGGGGGATCCGGGGAGCTGTTTTTT | CASSRWTGGSGELFF
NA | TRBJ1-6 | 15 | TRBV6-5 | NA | TGTGCCAGCAGAAAACCGGATGTGAGGAATTCACCCCTCCACTTT | CASRKPDVRNSPLHF
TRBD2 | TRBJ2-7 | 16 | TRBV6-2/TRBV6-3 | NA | TGTGCCAGCAGTTACCCGGGACTAGCGCCCACCTACGAGCAGTACTTC | CASSYPGLAPTYEQYF
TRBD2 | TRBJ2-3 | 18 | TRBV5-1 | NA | TGCGCCAGCAGCGGGGGAACGGGACTAGCGGGAGGCACAGATACGCAGTATTTT | CASSGGTGLAGGTDTQYF
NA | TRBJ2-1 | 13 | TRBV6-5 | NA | TGTGCCAGCAGAGGACTATCGTCCAATGAGCAGTTCTTC | CASRGLSSNEQFF
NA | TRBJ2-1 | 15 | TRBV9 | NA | TGTGCCAGCAGCGAGAGGGACTGGGTTTTCAATGAGCAGTTCTTC | CASSERDWVFNEQFF
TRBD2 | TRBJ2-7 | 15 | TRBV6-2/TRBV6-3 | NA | TGTGCCAGCAGCCGGCCGGGCGGGGGGTCTTACGAGCAGTACTTC | CASSRPGGGSYEQYF
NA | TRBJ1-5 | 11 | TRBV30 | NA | TGTGCCTGGAGTGTTGGCGGGCCCCAGCATTTT | CAWSVGGPQHF
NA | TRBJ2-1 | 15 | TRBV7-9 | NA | TGTGCCAGCAGCCTTACCGGGACTGGGAGGAATGAGCAGTTCTTC | CASSLTGTGRNEQFF
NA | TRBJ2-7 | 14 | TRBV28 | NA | TGTGCCAGCAGTCGACAGGCCCGCTTAGGTCAGCAGTACTTC | CASSRQARLGQQYF
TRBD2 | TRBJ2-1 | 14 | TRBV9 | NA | TGTGCCAGCAGCGGACTAGCGGCCTACAATGAGCAGTTCTTC | CASSGLAAYNEQFF
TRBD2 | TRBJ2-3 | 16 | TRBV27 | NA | TGTGCCAGCAGTCAAAGACTAGCGGGGAGGGTAGATACGCAGTATTTT | CASSQRLAGRVDTQYF
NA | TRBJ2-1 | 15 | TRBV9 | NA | TGTGCCAGCAGCATCGGGACTCTCTCCTACAATGAGCAGTTCTTC | CASSIGTLSYNEQFF